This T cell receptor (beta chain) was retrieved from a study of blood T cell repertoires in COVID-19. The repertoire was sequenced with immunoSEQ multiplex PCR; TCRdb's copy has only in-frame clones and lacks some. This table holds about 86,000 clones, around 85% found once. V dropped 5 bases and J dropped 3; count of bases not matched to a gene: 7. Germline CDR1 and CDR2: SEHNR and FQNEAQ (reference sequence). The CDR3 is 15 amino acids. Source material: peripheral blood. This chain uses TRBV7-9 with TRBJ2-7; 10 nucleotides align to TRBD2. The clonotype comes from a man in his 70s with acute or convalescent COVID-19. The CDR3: CASSDVGLADYEQYF. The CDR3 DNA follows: TGTGCCAGCAGCGATGTAGGACTAGCGGACTACGAGCAGTACTTC.